This passage covers 21 T cell receptor beta chains from one sample sequenced in a study of T cells in localized non-small cell lung cancer. Sequenced by immunoSEQ multiplex PCR; TCRdb stores in-frame clones only, minus some. Of approximately 30,000 clones listed, less than 95% were seen once; the top ten hold 10% to 15%. The starting material was peripheral blood mononuclear cells, obtained before any cancer treatment. Receptors originate from a female donor of 60 years or more with stage II lung adenocarcinoma.

J is TRBJ2-1 and V is TRBV18; no definite D call. Per germline, CDR1 KGHSH and CDR2 LQKENI. The V end lost 4 bases, the J end lost 8 bases, and 21 bases lay between the germline ends. CDR3 size: 16 residues. The CDR3 protein is CASSLNRARLADEQFF. DNA of the CDR3: TGTGCCAGCTCACTAAACCGGGCCCGGCTCGCAGATGAGCAGTTCTTC.

The V gene is TRBV27, the J gene TRBJ1-5, with unresolved D. This CDR3 is 15 amino acids long. Trimming removed 5 bases at V and 0 bases at J, with 11 bases between. Germline lookup yields CDR1 MNHEY and CDR2 SMNVEV (reference sequence). The CDR3 nucleotides read TGTGCCAGCAGTGAGTCGGCCATTAGCAATCAGCCCCAGCATTTT. Protein: CASSESAISNQPQHF.

The chain has TRBV20-1 and TRBJ2-7; unclear D gene. This CDR3 contains 11 residues. CDR1 and CDR2 (germline): DFQATT, SNEGSKA (reference sequence). V gave up 2 bases and J gave up 6 bases, with 8 bases separating them. CDR3 loop: CSARRTVEQYF. The DNA of the CDR3 is TGCAGTGCTAGACGGACGGTCGAGCAGTACTTC.

This sequence joins TRBV6-5 and TRBJ2-4, with TRBD1 matching over 9 bases. The V gene end was trimmed by 6 bases and the J gene end by 4 bases; junction bases not matched to a gene: 7. The CDR3 spans 15 residues. Germline CDR1 is MNHEY and CDR2 is SVGAGI. Here the CDR3 reads CASSQLDRGKNIQYF. Written as DNA, the CDR3 is TGTGCCAGCAGCCAACTGGACAGGGGTAAAAACATTCAGTACTTC.

V and J are TRBV25-1 and TRBJ1-1; the D gene is possibly TRBD1 (6 bases). Deletions cut 0 bases from V and 3 bases from J, with 11 bases between. CDR1 is MGHDK and CDR2 is SYGVNS in the germline V gene. The CDR3 is 15 residues long. CDR3 coding DNA: TGTGCCAGCAGTGAATATGGGAAGGGGGACACTGAAGCTTTCTTT. Translated, it gives CASSEYGKGDTEAFF.

This rearrangement joins TRBV27 to TRBJ2-1, with 9 bases matching TRBD2. There are 15 residues in the CDR3. The germline V gene encodes CDR1 MNHEY and CDR2 SMNVEV (reference sequence). V gave up 3 bases and J gave up 3 bases; unmatched junction bases: 3. The CDR3, as DNA: TGTGCCAGCAGTTTTGCTAGCGGGGTCTACAATGAGCAGTTCTTC. It specifies CASSFASGVYNEQFF.

The rearrangement links TRBV2 to TRBJ2-7; 13 positions match TRBD2. This CDR3 spans 16 amino acids. V lost 6 bases and J lost 0; bases outside the gene matches: 5. Germline values: CDR1 SNHLY, CDR2 FYNNEI. The CDR3 DNA is TGTGCCAGCAGGAGAGGGACTAGCGGGAACTCCTACGAGCAGTACTTC. As protein: CASRRGTSGNSYEQYF.

The chain employs TRBV5-1 and TRBJ1-2; D ambiguous. Between the trimmed V and J ends, which lost 0 bases and 8 bases, there was a span of 8 bases. The CDR3 has 12 residues. Germline V gene data show CDR1 as SGHRS and CDR2 as YFSETQ. The CDR3 sequence: CASSLAPGGYTF. CDR3 bases: TGCGCCAGCAGCTTGGCCCCTGGAGGCTACACCTTC.

The chain links TRBV3-2 to TRBJ2-7. TRBV3-2 has pseudogene status. There are 9 residues in the CDR3. CDR3 sequence reads: CAKRGLRWF. In DNA, the CDR3 is TGTGCCAAGAGGGGCCTTCGGTGGTTC.

The rearrangement links TRBV7-2 to TRBJ2-7, with TRBD2 matching over 12 bases. CDR3 length: 16 amino acids. Trimming at V came to 3 bases and at J to 5 bases, leaving 8 bases not matched to a gene. Germline V gene data show CDR1 as SGHTA and CDR2 as FQGNSA. The CDR3 spells CASSFYLTSGSNEQYF. The CDR3, as DNA: TGTGCCAGCAGCTTCTACTTGACTAGCGGGAGCAACGAGCAGTACTTC.

V is TRBV30 and J is TRBJ2-7, with 8 bases that match TRBD1. The germline CDR1 and CDR2 sequences are GTSNPN and SVGIG (reference sequence). The CDR3 loop spans 13 amino acids. Losses at the gene ends were 5 bases for V and 3 bases for J; bases not matched to a gene: 6. CDR3 DNA: TGTGCCTGGGGAACAGGGGGAATCTACGAGCAGTACTTC. Its protein is CAWGTGGIYEQYF.

This chain uses TRBV19 with TRBJ2-3; 11 bases line up with TRBD2. From germline, CDR1 is LNHDA and CDR2 SQIVND (reference sequence). The V and J ends lost 5 bases and 2 bases, in that order; junction bases with no gene match: 3. CDR3 length equals 15 residues. CDR3 residues: CASSWTSGLTDTQYF. The DNA for the CDR3 is TGTGCCAGTAGTTGGACTAGCGGGCTCACAGATACGCAGTATTTT.

This rearrangement joins TRBV5-1 to TRBJ1-1, with TRBD1 matching over 8 bases. The junction had 7 bases not matched to a gene; V was cut back by 2 bases and J by 7 bases. In germline, CDR1 is SGHRS, CDR2 YFSETQ. This CDR3 has 14 amino acids. DNA of the CDR3: TGCGCCAGCAGCTTACGGACAGGGCGAAATGAAGCTTTCTTT. Its translation: CASSLRTGRNEAFF. The entire variable domain, with the rest obtained from reference TRBV5-1 and TRBJ1-1, is as follows: KAGVTQTPRYLIKTRGQQVTLSCSPISGHRSVSWYQQTPGQGLQFLFEYFSETQRNKGNFPGRFSGRQFSNSRSEMNVSTLELGDSALYLCASSLRTGRNEAFFGQGTRLTVV.

This sequence joins TRBV28 and TRBJ1-5; the match to TRBD1 covers 10 bases. Germline V gene data show CDR1 as MDHEN and CDR2 as SYDVKM. Losses at the gene ends were 7 bases for V and 2 bases for J; bases not matched to a gene: 14. The CDR3 has 18 residues. CDR3: CASNPDRGFSVGNQPQHF. The CDR3 DNA follows: TGTGCCAGCAACCCGGACAGGGGGTTTTCAGTGGGCAATCAGCCCCAGCATTTT.

This clone is a singleton in its sample. The chain employs TRBV13 and TRBJ1-5, with a possible D match to TRBD1 (5 bases). CDR3 length: 17 residues. The V end was cut by 2 bases, the J end by 1 base, with 15 bases between. Germline V CDR1 and CDR2: PRHDT, FYEKMQ (reference sequence). The CDR3: CASSLRNFRDSNQPQHF. CDR3 DNA sequence: TGTGCCAGCAGCTTAAGAAACTTCCGGGACAGCAATCAGCCCCAGCATTTT.

This chain connects TRBV11-2 to TRBJ2-7; D might be TRBD1 or TRBD2, each matching 5 bases. The germline V gene encodes CDR1 SGHAT and CDR2 FQNNGV. The CDR3 extends over 14 amino acids. Trimming removed 2 bases from V and 6 bases from J, with 14 bases in between. The CDR3: CASSLPVVGAEQYF. For the CDR3, the DNA is TGTGCCAGCAGCTTACCGGTAGTCGGGGCCGAGCAGTACTTC.

The J gene is TRBJ2-3, the V gene TRBV15, with D possibly called TRBD1 or TRBD2 (5 bases each). Trimming pared 0 bases from V and 1 base from J, leaving 5 bases between. CDR1 and CDR2 (germline): LNHNV, YYDKDF (reference sequence). The CDR3 loop spans 14 amino acids. CDR3 nucleotide sequence: TGTGCCACCAGCAGAGAGGGGGGCACAGATACGCAGTATTTT. It is translated as CATSREGGTDTQYF.

The CDR3 DNA sequence: TGTGCCAGCAGCGTAGATAACAGCCCGTATGGCTACACCTTC. Amino acid sequence: CASSVDNSPYGYTF. The rearrangement joins TRBV9 to TRBJ1-2; D uncertain. CDR1 and CDR2 (germline): SGDLS, YYNGEE. Between the trimmed V and J ends, which lost 0 bases and 5 bases, there was a span of 11 bases. CDR3 length: 14 amino acids.

J is TRBJ2-2 and V is TRBV9, with 12 positions matching TRBD2. The CDR3 spans 13 residues. With 3 bases clipped from V and 11 bases from J, the junction kept 2 bases outside the gene matches. The germline V gene has CDR1 SGDLS and CDR2 YYNGEE. This CDR3 is CASSATSGGELFF. DNA of the CDR3: TGTGCCAGCAGCGCGACTAGCGGGGGTGAGCTGTTTTTT.

V usage is TRBV18 and J usage is TRBJ1-5; a possible D gene is TRBD1 (6 bases). Germline values: CDR1 KGHSH, CDR2 LQKENI. CDR3 length equals 16 residues. Trimming shortened V by 4 bases and J by 0 bases, and 13 bases separated the two germline ends. CDR3 amino acids: CASSLGTLVSNQPQHF. The CDR3 coding sequence is TGTGCCAGCTCACTAGGGACACTCGTTAGCAATCAGCCCCAGCATTTT.

V and J are TRBV4-1 and TRBJ1-6, with D unclear. The V end lost 0 bases, the J end lost 14 bases, and 17 bases lay between the germline ends. The CDR3 is 15 amino acids. The germline V gene has CDR1 MGHRA and CDR2 YSYEKL. In nucleotides, the CDR3 is TGCGCCAGCAGCCAAGATGGTGCGTTACAGATCACCCTCCACTTT. It specifies CASSQDGALQITLHF.